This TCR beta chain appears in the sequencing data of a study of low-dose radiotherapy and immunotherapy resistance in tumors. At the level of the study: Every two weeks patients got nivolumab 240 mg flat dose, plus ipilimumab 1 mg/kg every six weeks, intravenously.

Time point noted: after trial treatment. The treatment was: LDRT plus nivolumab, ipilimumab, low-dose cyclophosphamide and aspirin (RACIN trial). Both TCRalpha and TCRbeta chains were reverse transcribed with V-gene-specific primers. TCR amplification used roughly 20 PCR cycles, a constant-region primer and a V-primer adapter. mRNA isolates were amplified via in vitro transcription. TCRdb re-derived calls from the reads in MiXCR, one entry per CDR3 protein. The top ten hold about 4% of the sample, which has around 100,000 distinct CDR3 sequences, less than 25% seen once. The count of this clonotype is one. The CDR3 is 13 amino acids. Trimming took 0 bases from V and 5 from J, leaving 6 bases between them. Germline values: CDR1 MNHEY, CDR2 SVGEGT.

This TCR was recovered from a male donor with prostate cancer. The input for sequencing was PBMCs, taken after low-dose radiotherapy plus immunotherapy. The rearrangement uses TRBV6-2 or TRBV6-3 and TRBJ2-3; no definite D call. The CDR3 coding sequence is TGTGCCAGCAGTTACTCGATAGTAGATACGCAGTATTTT. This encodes CASSYSIVDTQYF.